Each of the 16 T cell receptor beta chains below was sequenced from the same sample in a study of shared clonotypes between healthy human individuals. The protocol was immunoSEQ multiplex PCR, while the TCRdb copy is restricted to in-frame clones and leaves out a portion. Of a few million clones in the sample, around 95% were seen once. The sample comprised naive CD4+ T cells sorted from blood. The subset was: CD45RA+ positively selected. The receptors were sampled from a man aged 18-30 years in good health.

The chain joins TRBV6-5 to TRBJ1-2; no reliable D call. This CDR3 is built from 15 residues. Germline CDR1 is MNHEY and CDR2 is SVGAGI. Trimming left V 6 bases short and J 2 bases short, with 16 bases between. CDR3 DNA: TGTGCCAGCAGAACTAAAGGGAGATTAAACTATGGCTACACCTTC. This encodes CASRTKGRLNYGYTF.

V gene TRBV19 combines with J gene TRBJ1-1; TRBD1 might be the D (6 bases). CDR1 is LNHDA, CDR2 SQIVND, per germline (reference sequence). CDR3 length: 16 amino acids. V was cut by 2 bases and J by 0 bases, with 13 bases left in between. The CDR3: CASSIRGAPMNTEAFF. The CDR3 DNA sequence: TGTGCCAGTAGTATAAGGGGGGCCCCAATGAACACTGAAGCTTTCTTT.

This clone was seen repeatedly, ten times or more. V and J are TRBV28 and TRBJ1-5; 7 bases map to TRBD1. Unmatched junction bases numbered 8, after V lost 5 bases and J lost 7 bases. There are 14 residues in the CDR3. Looked up from germline, CDR1 is MDHEN and CDR2 is SYDVKM. CDR3 residues: CASSPGTVPQPQHF. CDR3 nucleotide sequence: TGTGCCAGCAGTCCAGGGACAGTCCCCCAGCCCCAGCATTTT. Supplemented by reference TRBV28 and TRBJ1-5, the full variable domain reads DVKVTQSSRYLVKRTGEKVFLECVQDMDHENMFWYRQDPGLGLRLIYFSYDVKMKEKGDIPEGYSVSREKKERFSLILESASTNQTSMYLCASSPGTVPQPQHFGDGTRLSIL.

In this sample, this clone turned up once. This chain joins TRBV7-2 and TRBJ2-1; no definite D call. Deletions cut 1 base from V and 4 bases from J, with 5 bases between. CDR1 is SGHTA, CDR2 FQGNSA, per germline. The CDR3 covers 13 residues. In DNA, the CDR3 is TGTGCCAGCAGCTTAGTACTTTACAATGAGCAGTTCTTC. This gives the protein CASSLVLYNEQFF.

This chain joins TRBV11-2 and TRBJ2-5; D uncertain. The ends were cut back, 2 bases at V and 5 bases at J, with 6 bases in the middle. The CDR3 loop spans 12 amino acids. Germline V gene sequence: CDR1 SGHAT, CDR2 FQNNGV. The CDR3: CASSLYVETQYF. The DNA for the CDR3 is TGTGCCAGCAGCTTATATGTGGAGACCCAGTACTTC.

The chain employs TRBV27 and TRBJ2-7; unclear D gene. This CDR3 region has 14 residues. CDR1 MNHEY and CDR2 SMNVEV come from the germline V gene (reference sequence). V shed 3 bases and J shed 1 base, with 10 bases lying between them. In DNA, the CDR3 is TGTGCCAGCAGTTTCGCCGGCCCTTCCTACGAGCAGTACTTC. Protein sequence: CASSFAGPSYEQYF.

This rearrangement joins TRBV5-4 to TRBJ2-2; D might be TRBD1 (5 bases). CDR1 is SGHNT, CDR2 YYREEE, per germline (reference sequence). The V end lost 1 base, the J end lost 2 bases, and 9 bases lay between the germline ends. This CDR3 comprises 15 residues. CDR3 amino acids: CASSLKGLNTGELFF. DNA for the CDR3: TGTGCCAGCAGCTTGAAGGGGCTTAACACCGGGGAGCTGTTTTTT. The whole variable domain, remainder taken from reference TRBV5-4 and TRBJ2-2, is ETGVTQSPTHLIKTRGQQVTLRCSSQSGHNTVSWYQQALGQGPQFIFQYYREEENGRGNFPPRFSGLQFPNYSSELNVNALELDDSALYLCASSLKGLNTGELFFGEGSRLTVL.

This chain joins TRBV4-3 and TRBJ2-4; D gene ambiguous. Germline V gene data show CDR1 as LGHNA and CDR2 as YSLEER. The CDR3 is made up of 15 amino acids. V lost 0 bases and J 9 bases, leaving 15 bases between the germline ends. CDR3 residues: CASSQEIGTNGIQYF. CDR3 coding DNA: TGCGCCAGCAGCCAAGAGATTGGCACCAATGGCATTCAGTACTTC.

This clone was recorded once. The chain employs TRBV11-3 and TRBJ2-7, with 11 bases lining up with TRBD2. CDR1 is SGHNT, CDR2 YENEEA, per germline. CDR3 length: 15 amino acids. J was trimmed by 3 bases and V by 5 bases; bases with no gene match: 6. The CDR3 spells CASSTGTSGIYEQYF. The CDR3 nucleotides are TGTGCCAGCAGCACCGGGACTAGCGGCATCTACGAGCAGTACTTC. Supplemented by reference TRBV11-3 and TRBJ2-7, the full variable domain reads EAGVVQSPRYKIIEKKQPVAFWCNPISGHNTLYWYLQNLGQGPELLIRYENEEAVDDSQLPKDRFSAERLKGVDSTLKIQPAELGDSAVYLCASSTGTSGIYEQYFGPGTRLTVT.

A single count supports this clone. The J gene is TRBJ1-6, the V gene TRBV27; D gene unclear. The germline V and J ends were trimmed by 4 bases and 3 bases, with 10 bases remaining between them. The germline gives CDR1 MNHEY, CDR2 SMNVEV (reference sequence). The CDR3 sequence is 15 residues long. This chain's CDR3 is CASSYGDNYNSPLHF. DNA of the CDR3: TGTGCCAGCAGTTACGGGGATAACTATAATTCACCCCTCCACTTT.

With regard to this clone: The same CDR3 can be traced to other DNA sequences in this sample. The chain joins TRBV18 to TRBJ2-3; 9 nucleotides agree with TRBD2. Germline V gives CDR1 KGHSH, CDR2 LQKENI. The CDR3 length is 15 residues. Trimming removed 3 bases from V and 0 bases from J; junction bases left unmatched: 1. CDR3 in DNA: TGTGCCAGCTCACCGCTAGCGGGGAGCACAGATACGCAGTATTTT. Translated: CASSPLAGSTDTQYF.

The rearrangement links TRBV4-1 to TRBJ2-5, with 11 bases lining up with TRBD2. V trimming: 1 base; J trimming: 2 bases; junction bases outside the gene matches: 9. The CDR3 is made up of 18 amino acids. The germline gives CDR1 MGHRA, CDR2 YSYEKL. The CDR3 coding sequence is TGCGCCAGCAGCCAAGGTTTAGCGGGGGGGTATGGGCAAGAGACCCAGTACTTC. Encoded protein: CASSQGLAGGYGQETQYF.

This clone was observed a single time. This chain uses TRBV28 with TRBJ2-5, with D maybe TRBD2 (5 bases). Germline CDR1 is MDHEN and CDR2 is SYDVKM. This CDR3 comprises 13 residues. V lost 4 bases and J lost 7, with 13 bases in between. The CDR3 DNA reads TGTGCCAGCAGTTCCGGGATCACGGGGACCCAGTACTTC. Protein: CASSSGITGTQYF.

This chain joins TRBV7-6 and TRBJ2-1, with D tentatively TRBD1 (6 bases). Trimming took off 1 base at V and 12 bases at J, with 13 bases between the two ends. Germline CDR1 and CDR2: SGHVS and FNYEAQ. CDR3 length: 13 residues. The CDR3, as DNA: TGTGCCAGCAGCTTAGGGACAGAGCTTGGGCAGTTCTTC. It yields the protein CASSLGTELGQFF.

The chain uses TRBV14 and TRBJ2-7, with D unclear. Germline CDR1 SGHDN, CDR2 FVKESK. V lost 4 bases and J lost 0, with 7 bases in between. This CDR3 spans 13 amino acids. CDR3 sequence (DNA): TGTGCCAGCAGCCGTTTATACTCCTACGAGCAGTACTTC. This codes for CASSRLYSYEQYF.

The CDR3 is CASSPNGRSTDTQYF. CDR3 nucleotides: TGTGCCAGCAGTCCCAACGGCAGGAGCACAGATACGCAGTATTTT. This chain links TRBV27 with TRBJ2-3, with unresolved D. CDR1 is MNHEY, CDR2 SMNVEV, per germline (reference sequence). V lost 5 bases, J lost 0 bases, and 12 bases lay in between. This CDR3 comprises 15 residues.